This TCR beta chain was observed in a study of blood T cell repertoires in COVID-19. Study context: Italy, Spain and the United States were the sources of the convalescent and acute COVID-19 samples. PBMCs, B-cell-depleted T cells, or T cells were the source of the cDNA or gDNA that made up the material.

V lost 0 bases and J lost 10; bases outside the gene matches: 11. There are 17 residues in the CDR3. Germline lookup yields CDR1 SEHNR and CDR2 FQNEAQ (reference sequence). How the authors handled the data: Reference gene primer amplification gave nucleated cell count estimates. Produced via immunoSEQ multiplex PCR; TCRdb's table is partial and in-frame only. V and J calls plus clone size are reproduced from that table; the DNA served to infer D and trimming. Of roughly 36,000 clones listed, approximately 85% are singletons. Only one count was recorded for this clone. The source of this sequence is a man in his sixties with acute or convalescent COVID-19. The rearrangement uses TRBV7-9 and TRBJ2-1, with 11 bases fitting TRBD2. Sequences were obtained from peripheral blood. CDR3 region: CASSLAATSGAIEEQFF. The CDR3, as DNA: TGTGCCAGCAGCTTAGCCGCGACTAGCGGGGCTATTGAGGAGCAGTTCTTC.